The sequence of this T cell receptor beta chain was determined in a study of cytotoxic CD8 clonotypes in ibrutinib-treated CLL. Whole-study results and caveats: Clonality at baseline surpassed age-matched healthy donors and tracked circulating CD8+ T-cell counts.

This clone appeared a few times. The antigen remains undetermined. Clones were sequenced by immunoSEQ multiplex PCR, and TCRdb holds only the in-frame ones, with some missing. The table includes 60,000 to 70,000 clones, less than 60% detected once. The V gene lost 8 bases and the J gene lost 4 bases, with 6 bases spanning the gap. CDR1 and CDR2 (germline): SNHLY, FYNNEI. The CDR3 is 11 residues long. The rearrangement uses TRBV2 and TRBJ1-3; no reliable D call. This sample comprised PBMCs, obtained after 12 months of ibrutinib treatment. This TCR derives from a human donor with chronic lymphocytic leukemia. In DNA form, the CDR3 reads TGTGCCAGCCGGCAAGGAAACACCATATATTTT. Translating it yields CASRQGNTIYF.